This record covers a single T cell receptor beta chain. No antigen is known for it. Sequencing was performed with immunoSEQ multiplex PCR; in TCRdb, only in-frame clones are kept and a portion is missing. Of roughly 1,000,000 clones in the sample, about 80% were seen once. This specimen comes from a study of shared clonotypes between healthy human individuals. Study details: For every donor, three CD4 naive, three CD4 memory, two CD8 naive and one CD8 memory plates were used.

The study, taken as a whole, reports: What naive subsets generally showed was a larger estimated richness than memory subsets showed.

The germline V gene encodes CDR1 SQVTM and CDR2 ANQGSEA. The V gene end was trimmed by 3 bases and the J gene end by 0 bases; junction bases not matched to a gene: 12. This CDR3 contains 17 residues. The rearrangement links TRBV29-1 to TRBJ1-2; 8 nucleotides agree with TRBD1. Sequencing input: memory CD4+ T cells from PBMCs. Subset defined: CD45RA-negative fraction. This receptor was obtained from a man between 18 and 29 years old in good health. Some clones in this sample may be carry-over from other donors' samples. CDR3 loop: CSVEQRRTGKTNYGYTF. In DNA form, the CDR3 reads TGCAGCGTTGAGCAGCGAAGGACAGGGAAAACTAACTATGGCTACACCTTC.